A selection of T cell receptor beta chains follows, all from one sample in a study of CXCR3-negative and CXCR3-positive naive CD8 T cells. TCRdb re-called the 5' RACE reads and gives one entry per CDR3 protein, without DNA. The sample is made up of just over 60,000 distinct CDR3 sequences, and the top ten hold more than 4% of it. Sequencing used naive CXCR3- CD8+ T cells from blood. The receptors stem from a human donor in good health. Some clones in this sample may be carry-over from other donors' samples. Both conserved end residues are part of each CDR3.

J gene	V gene	CDR3 protein
TRBJ1-1	TRBV12-3/TRBV12-4	CASSLSGALAFF
TRBJ2-1	TRBV6-5	CASSYGGLSSYNEQFF
TRBJ2-7	TRBV13	CASSLPTEADGQYF
TRBJ2-1	TRBV6-2/TRBV6-3	CASSYYWGSGENNEQFF
TRBJ2-7	TRBV10-3	CAIRGGLSYEQYF
TRBJ2-1	TRBV29-1	CSVRGGQNNEQFF
TRBJ1-1	TRBV14	CASSQGGGTAEAFF
TRBJ2-3	TRBV20-1	CSARDWTSGGLITDTQYF
TRBJ2-1	TRBV6-6	CASTPGDNEQFF
TRBJ2-7	TRBV29-1	CSVVAGGIEQYF
TRBJ2-2	TRBV12-3/TRBV12-4	CASSLGQVTELFF
TRBJ2-1	TRBV21-1	CASSKGPASVEQFF
TRBJ2-3	TRBV7-2	CASSLRRFTDTQYF
TRBJ2-7	TRBV7-9	CASSPVTGASEQYF
TRBJ2-4	TRBV29-1	CSVEENLLAGANQVHIQYF
TRBJ2-1	TRBV6-5	CASRADGWDLNEQFF